This T cell receptor (beta chain) was captured in a study of beta chain features in type 1 diabetes. The study's findings and limits: When Type 1 diabetes patients were examined, their TCRB CDR3s proved moderately but significantly shorter in all four CD4+ subsets.

Concerning this clone: Its antigen is currently unknown.

Expressed TCRB transcripts were sequenced, since all the RNA that had been isolated was reverse transcribed. Some clones are missing from TCRdb's copy, which holds only in-frame ones; the method was immunoSEQ multiplex PCR. The sample includes about 260,000 clones, less than 30% seen only once; the top ten take around 0.013%. From germline, CDR1 is SGHAT and CDR2 FQNNGV. The CDR3 loop spans 19 amino acids. V was pared by 6 bases and J by 0 bases, with 12 bases of the junction left unmatched. The clonotype originates from a woman aged 25 to 39 with type 1 diabetes. J is TRBJ2-6 and V is TRBV11-2, with TRBD1 matching 9 bases. The sample consisted of naive CD4+ T cells from blood. CDR3 amino acids: CASRRPGTGWTSGANVLTF. CDR3 nucleotides: TGTGCCAGCAGACGACCTGGGACAGGGTGGACCTCTGGGGCCAACGTCCTGACTTTC.